This entry lists 15 T cell receptor beta chains sequenced from one sample in a study of graft-versus-host responses after intestinal transplantation. The table came from immunoSEQ multiplex PCR; TCRdb's copy has only in-frame clones and leaves some out. The sample lists 35,000 to 45,000 clones, around 94% occurring once. The specimen comprised PBMCs, sampled 16 days after intestinal transplant. Every receptor here comes from a human patient who received an intestinal transplant, so some T cells may come from the graft donor.

Only one count was recorded for this clone. This chain connects TRBV5-1 to TRBJ2-1; D possibly corresponds to TRBD1 (5 bases). The CDR3 length is 17 residues. Deletions cut 0 bases from V and 6 bases from J, with 19 bases between. The germline gives CDR1 SGHRS, CDR2 YFSETQ. The chain's CDR3 is CASSLVGPTTPANEQFF. The DNA of the CDR3 is TGCGCCAGCAGCTTGGTGGGGCCAACTACGCCTGCCAATGAGCAGTTCTTC. The whole variable domain, filled in from reference TRBV5-1 and TRBJ2-1, reads KAGVTQTPRYLIKTRGQQVTLSCSPISGHRSVSWYQQTPGQGLQFLFEYFSETQRNKGNFPGRFSGRQFSNSRSEMNVSTLELGDSALYLCASSLVGPTTPANEQFFGPGTRLTVL.

The chain has TRBV9 and TRBJ2-7; 9 positions agree with TRBD2. After removal of 0 bases from V and 2 bases from J, the junction contained 3 bases not matched to a gene. This CDR3 is 15 amino acids long. CDR1 and CDR2 from the germline V gene are SGDLS and YYNGEE. The chain's CDR3 is CASSVGGGRAYEQYF. CDR3 nucleotides: TGTGCCAGCAGCGTAGGAGGCGGGAGGGCCTACGAGCAGTACTTC.

This chain joins TRBV28 and TRBJ2-3; D call uncertain. Deletions cut 5 bases from V and 0 bases from J, with 9 bases between. This CDR3 is built from 14 residues. CDR1 is MDHEN and CDR2 is SYDVKM in the germline V gene. CDR3 sequence: CASSPGSSTDTQYF. In DNA, the CDR3 is TGTGCCAGCAGTCCCGGCAGCAGCACAGATACGCAGTATTTT.

This chain joins TRBV18 and TRBJ2-1; D remains unclear. The CDR3 extends over 13 amino acids. V lost 2 bases and J lost 5, with 7 bases in between. The germline gives CDR1 KGHSH, CDR2 LQKENI. CDR3 DNA: TGTGCCAGCTCACCATACAGTAACAATGAGCAGTTCTTC. Protein product: CASSPYSNNEQFF.

The rearrangement links TRBV6-5 to TRBJ1-5; D not certain. The length of the CDR3 is 15 residues. The germline V gene has CDR1 MNHEY and CDR2 SVGAGI. V was cut by 6 bases and J by 5 bases, with 17 bases left in between. The CDR3: CASSPVTGNYQPQHF. CDR3 DNA sequence: TGTGCCAGCAGCCCAGTCACGGGAAATTATCAGCCCCAGCATTTT.

The V call is TRBV5-8, the J call TRBJ2-7; the match to TRBD1 covers 10 bases. There are 18 residues in the CDR3. Germline trimming cut 2 bases from V and 3 bases from J; bases unmatched to any gene: 14. Per germline, CDR1 SGHTS and CDR2 YDEGEE. The CDR3 DNA is TGTGCCAGCAGCTTCAGGACAGGGGGTAAAAGGGGAAACTACGAGCAGTACTTC. This encodes CASSFRTGGKRGNYEQYF.

This clone was counted between two and nine times. The genes are TRBV10-3 and TRBJ1-3; D is unclear. Trimming removed 8 bases at V and 3 bases at J, with 5 bases between. Germline V gene sequence: CDR1 ENHRY, CDR2 SYGVKD. This CDR3 has 11 amino acids. This chain's CDR3 is CAILSGNTIYF. Written as DNA, the CDR3 is TGTGCCATCCTAAGTGGAAACACCATATATTTT.

V and J are TRBV7-9 and TRBJ1-1, with 7 bases identical to TRBD1. CDR3 length equals 14 residues. The germline V gene has CDR1 SEHNR and CDR2 FQNEAQ (reference sequence). V was pared by 5 bases and J by 2 bases, with 5 bases of the junction left unmatched. The CDR3 DNA reads TGTGCCAGCAGCGACGGGGACAGAAACACTGAAGCTTTCTTT. Its protein product is CASSDGDRNTEAFF. Full variable domain (missing parts from reference TRBV7-9 and TRBJ1-1): DTGVSQNPRHKITKRGQNVTFRCDPISEHNRLYWYRQTLGQGPEFLTYFQNEAQLEKSRLLSDRFSAERPKGSFSTLEIQRTEQGDSAMYLCASSDGDRNTEAFFGQGTRLTVV.

This clone has just one count. The V gene is TRBV7-2, the J gene TRBJ2-3; 11 bases fit TRBD2. Germline V gene data show CDR1 as SGHTA and CDR2 as FQGNSA. V shed 5 bases, J shed 2 bases, and the junction held 9 bases outside the gene matches. CDR3 size: 17 residues. The CDR3 bases are TGTGCCAGCAGCCTCGAACTAGCGGGAGCACTCACAGATACGCAGTATTTT. Residues: CASSLELAGALTDTQYF.

This chain uses TRBV19 with TRBJ2-1, with 14 bases that match TRBD2. The CDR3 loop spans 15 amino acids. The V gene's germline CDR1 is LNHDA and CDR2 SQIVND (reference sequence). Trimming took 5 bases from V and 6 from J; bases not matched to a gene: 3. CDR3 bases: TGTGCCAGTAGTTCCGGGACTAGCGGGAGCAATGAGCAGTTCTTC. It translates to CASSSGTSGSNEQFF.

This chain uses TRBV2 with TRBJ2-2; D call uncertain. The V end was cut by 9 bases, the J end by 5 bases, with 13 bases between. The CDR3 runs to 13 residues. Germline CDR1 reads SNHLY; CDR2 reads FYNNEI. The CDR3 coding sequence is TGTGCCAGTGTAAGGCCTGTAACCGGGGAGCTGTTTTTT. Translation: CASVRPVTGELFF.

V gene TRBV27 combines with J gene TRBJ2-7; possible D gene TRBD2, 6 bases. The CDR3 spans 16 residues. The germline V gene encodes CDR1 MNHEY and CDR2 SMNVEV (reference sequence). Deletions cut 0 bases from V and 3 bases from J, with 15 bases between. The CDR3 coding sequence is TGTGCCAGCAGTTTATCCTCGGGGGACGAGCACTACGAGCAGTACTTC. As protein: CASSLSSGDEHYEQYF.

This chain uses TRBV5-1 with TRBJ2-3; 12 bases agree with TRBD2. V lost 0 bases, J lost 5 bases, and 7 bases stayed unmatched. This CDR3 spans 17 amino acids. Germline CDR1 reads SGHRS; CDR2 reads YFSETQ. The CDR3, as DNA: TGCGCCAGCAGCTTGGGGACTAGCGGGATGAGTGAAGATACGCAGTATTTT. This encodes CASSLGTSGMSEDTQYF.

The chain couples TRBV30 to TRBJ2-1; TRBD2 aligns across 11 bases. Germline V gives CDR1 GTSNPN, CDR2 SVGIG (reference sequence). The CDR3 extends over 14 amino acids. Unmatched junction bases numbered 5, after V lost 7 bases and J lost 3 bases. The CDR3 bases are TGTGCCTCCGGGACTAGCGGATTCTACAATGAGCAGTTCTTC. This sequence encodes CASGTSGFYNEQFF.

This clone was seen a single time. The chain combines TRBV9 with TRBJ1-1, with D maybe TRBD1 (6 bases). V shed 4 bases and J shed 2 bases, with 9 bases lying between them. Germline lookup yields CDR1 SGDLS and CDR2 YYNGEE. There are 13 residues in the CDR3. CDR3 nucleotide sequence: TGTGCCAGCAGCAACAGGGAAAACACTGAAGCTTTCTTT. Encoded protein: CASSNRENTEAFF.